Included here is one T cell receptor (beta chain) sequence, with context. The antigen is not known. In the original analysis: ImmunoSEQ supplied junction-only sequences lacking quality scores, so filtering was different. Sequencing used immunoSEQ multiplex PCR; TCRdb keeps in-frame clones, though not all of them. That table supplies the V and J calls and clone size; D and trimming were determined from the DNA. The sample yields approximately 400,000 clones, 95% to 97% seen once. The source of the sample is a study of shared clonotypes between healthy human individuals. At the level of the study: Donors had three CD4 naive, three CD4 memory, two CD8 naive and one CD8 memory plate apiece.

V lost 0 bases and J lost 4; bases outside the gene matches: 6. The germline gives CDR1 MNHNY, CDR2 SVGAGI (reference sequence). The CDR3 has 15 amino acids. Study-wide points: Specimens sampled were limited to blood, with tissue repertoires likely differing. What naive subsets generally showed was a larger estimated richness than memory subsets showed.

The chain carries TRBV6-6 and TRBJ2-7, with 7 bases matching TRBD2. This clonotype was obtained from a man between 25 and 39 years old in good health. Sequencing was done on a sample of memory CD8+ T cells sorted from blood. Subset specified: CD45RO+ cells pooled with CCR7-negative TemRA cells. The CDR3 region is CASSYSLGGLYEQYF. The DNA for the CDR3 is TGTGCCAGCAGTTACTCGCTGGGGGGGTTATACGAGCAGTACTTC.